This TCR beta chain was captured in a study of blood T cells in healthy people across ages. A second PCR of roughly 6 to 12 cycles used a sample-barcoded 5' primer and a J-beta primer mix. MiXCR was run by TCRdb on the 5' RACE reads, yielding one entry per CDR3 protein. The table lists hundreds of thousands of distinct CDR3 sequences, around 45% of them singletons. The study, taken as a whole, reports: A strong correlation was found between TCR beta diversity and the percentage of naive T cells. Estimates of total diversity, which came from one million sequenced T cells, were considered to be underestimates.

The authors drew 8.5 to 10 milliliters of peripheral blood from each donor. This clonotype was observed a handful of times. What it binds is unknown. Sequencing was done on a sample of blood. The source of this sequence is a woman in her fifties or sixties in good health.

The CDR3 here is CSVTEGVGEQYF. The CDR3 nucleotides read TGCAGCGTTACAGAGGGGGTTGGCGAGCAGTACTTC. The genes are TRBV29-1 and TRBJ2-7; TRBD1 might be the D (6 bases). V was pared by 5 bases and J by 6 bases, with 14 bases between. The V gene's germline CDR1 is SQVTM and CDR2 ANQGSEA. The CDR3 consists of 12 residues.